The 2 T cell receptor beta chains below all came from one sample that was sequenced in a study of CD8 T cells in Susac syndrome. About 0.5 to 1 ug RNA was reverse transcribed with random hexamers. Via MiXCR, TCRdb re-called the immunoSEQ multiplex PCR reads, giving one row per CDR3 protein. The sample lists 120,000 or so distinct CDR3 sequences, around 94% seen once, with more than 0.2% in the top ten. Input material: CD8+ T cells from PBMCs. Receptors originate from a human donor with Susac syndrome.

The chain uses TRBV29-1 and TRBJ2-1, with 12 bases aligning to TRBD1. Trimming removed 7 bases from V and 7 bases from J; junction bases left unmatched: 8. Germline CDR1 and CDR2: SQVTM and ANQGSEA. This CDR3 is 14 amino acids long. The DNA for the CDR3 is TGCAGCGCCCCGGGACAGGGGGCAGTGAATGAGCAGTTCTTC. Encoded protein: CSAPGQGAVNEQFF.

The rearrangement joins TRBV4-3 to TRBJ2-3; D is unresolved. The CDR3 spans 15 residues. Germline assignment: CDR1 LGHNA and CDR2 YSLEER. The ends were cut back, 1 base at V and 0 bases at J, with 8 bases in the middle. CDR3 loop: CASSQGSKSTDTQYF. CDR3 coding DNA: TGCGCCAGCAGCCAAGGGAGCAAAAGCACAGATACGCAGTATTTT.